Shown below are 7 T cell receptor beta chains from a single sample sequenced in a study of T cells after posttransplantation cyclophosphamide. The method was immunoSEQ multiplex PCR; TCRdb's version includes in-frame clones alone and lacks a portion of them. The table lists 4,000 or so clones, about 81% of them singletons. Treatment was busulfan-fludarabine conditioning, a marrow graft, and cyclophosphamide on days +3 and +4. The sequencing here drew on PBMCs, taken after an allogeneic stem cell transplant with post-transplant cyclophosphamide. All receptors come from a female patient aged 50-60 years who received an allogeneic stem cell transplant from a related donor, was CMV-positive, and had no GVHD. Certain T cells may be donor cells from the graft.

V is TRBV23-1 and J is TRBJ2-2; perhaps TRBD1 as D (6 bases). TRBV23-1 is labeled an ORF, and its function is uncertain. Trimming took 6 bases from V and 5 from J, leaving 13 bases between them. The length of the CDR3 is 14 residues. CDR3: CASRFTGPTGELFF. Written as DNA, the CDR3 is TGCGCCAGCAGATTTACAGGGCCGACCGGGGAGCTGTTTTTT.

The chain recombines TRBV5-5 with TRBJ2-5; tentatively, D is TRBD1 (5 bases). The CDR3 covers 16 residues. Germline assignment: CDR1 SGHKS and CDR2 YYEKEE (reference sequence). Trimming took 1 base from V and 0 from J, leaving 13 bases between them. The CDR3 DNA reads TGTGCCAGCAGCTTGAACCCGGCAGGGAACCAAGAGACCCAGTACTTC. It codes for CASSLNPAGNQETQYF.

The chain is built from TRBV14 and TRBJ2-7; 10 positions match TRBD2. With 1 base clipped from V and 2 bases from J, the junction kept 8 bases outside the gene matches. Germline loops: CDR1 SGHDN, CDR2 FVKESK. The CDR3 has 17 amino acids. CDR3 sequence reads: CASSQGASGGIPYEQYF. CDR3 nucleotide sequence: TGTGCCAGCAGCCAAGGGGCTAGCGGGGGAATACCCTACGAGCAGTACTTC.

The chain employs TRBV6-1 and TRBJ2-2; 10 bases are shared with TRBD2. V dropped 8 bases and J dropped 6; count of bases not matched to a gene: 6. The germline CDR1 and CDR2 sequences are MNHNS and SASEGT. This CDR3 is built from 14 residues. Here the CDR3 DNA reads TGTGCCAGCGTCGTCAGCGGGGGGGCCGGGGAGCTGTTTTTT. Its protein is CASVVSGGAGELFF.

The chain links TRBV7-6 to TRBJ2-5, with 11 bases fitting TRBD2. Germline V gene data show CDR1 as SGHVS and CDR2 as FNYEAQ. With 5 bases clipped from V and 6 bases from J, the junction kept 11 bases outside the gene matches. The CDR3 contains 16 residues. This CDR3 is CASSISGGAGVKTQYF. The CDR3, as DNA: TGTGCCAGCAGCATTAGCGGGGGGGCCGGTGTAAAGACCCAGTACTTC.

V usage is TRBV15 and J usage is TRBJ2-7; possible D gene TRBD1, 5 bases. Germline CDR1 and CDR2: LNHNV and YYDKDF (reference sequence). This CDR3 has 15 amino acids. Trimming pared 3 bases from V and 2 bases from J, leaving 14 bases between. The CDR3 DNA reads TGTGCCACCAGCAGGGAAAACGCAGGGCCCTACGAGCAGTACTTC. It translates to CATSRENAGPYEQYF.

In this sample, this clone turned up a few times. This rearrangement joins TRBV7-9 to TRBJ2-2; 9 bases agree with TRBD2. Trimming removed 4 bases from V and 5 bases from J; junction bases left unmatched: 2. This CDR3 is built from 14 residues. Germline CDR1 SEHNR, CDR2 FQNEAQ (reference sequence). For the CDR3, the DNA is TGTGCCAGCAGCTCTAGCGGGGCAACCGGGGAGCTGTTTTTT. Translated: CASSSSGATGELFF. The complete variable domain, with remaining parts taken from reference TRBV7-9 and TRBJ2-2, reads DTGVSQNPRHKITKRGQNVTFRCDPISEHNRLYWYRQTLGQGPEFLTYFQNEAQLEKSRLLSDRFSAERPKGSFSTLEIQRTEQGDSAMYLCASSSSGATGELFFGEGSRLTVL.